A single TCR delta chain is shown here with its context. This entry is derived from a study of gamma-delta T cells after stem cell transplantation. Germline V gives CDR1 GEAIGNYY, CDR2 EKD. J lost 3 bases, V lost 6 bases, and 9 bases had no gene match. This CDR3 is built from 14 residues. TCRdb re-processed the RT-PCR reads via CATT. The table has a few thousand delta-chain clones, approximately 4.2% seen once; the top ten hold 33%. This clonotype was obtained from a human donor. It is not recorded whose cells these are; they may come from a transplant donor. The specimen sequenced was gamma-delta T cells. V and J are TRDV2 and TRDJ1; 7 bases agree with TRDD3. In DNA, the CDR3 is TGTGCCTGTCAATCGCTGGGGGCTTCCGATAAACTCATCTTT. Translated: CACQSLGASDKLIF.